This TCR beta chain derives from a study of blood T cells in healthy people across ages. CDR1 KGHDR and CDR2 SFDVKD come from the germline V gene. The CDR3 loop spans 16 amino acids. V was pared by 3 bases and J by 6 bases, with 3 bases of the junction left unmatched. Study-wide results and caveats: With naive T cell percentage, TCR beta diversity showed a strong correlation.

Then a second PCR, running about 6 to 12 cycles, was carried out with a sample-barcoded 5' primer and a J-beta primer mix. Every sample gave at least 2.5 million paired-end reads containing CDR3. TCRdb re-called the 5' RACE reads through MiXCR, storing one row per CDR3 protein. The sample has approximately 830,000 distinct CDR3 sequences, around two thirds seen once. As concerns this clonotype: No antigen is known for it.

The rearrangement joins TRBV24-1 to TRBJ2-1; TRBD2 aligns across 14 bases. The source material was blood. The sequence came from a man between 25 and 39 years old in good health. The CDR3 region has the DNA TGTGCCACCAGTGATCAAGGGACTAGCGGGAGCAATGAGCAGTTCTTC. Encoded protein: CATSDQGTSGSNEQFF.